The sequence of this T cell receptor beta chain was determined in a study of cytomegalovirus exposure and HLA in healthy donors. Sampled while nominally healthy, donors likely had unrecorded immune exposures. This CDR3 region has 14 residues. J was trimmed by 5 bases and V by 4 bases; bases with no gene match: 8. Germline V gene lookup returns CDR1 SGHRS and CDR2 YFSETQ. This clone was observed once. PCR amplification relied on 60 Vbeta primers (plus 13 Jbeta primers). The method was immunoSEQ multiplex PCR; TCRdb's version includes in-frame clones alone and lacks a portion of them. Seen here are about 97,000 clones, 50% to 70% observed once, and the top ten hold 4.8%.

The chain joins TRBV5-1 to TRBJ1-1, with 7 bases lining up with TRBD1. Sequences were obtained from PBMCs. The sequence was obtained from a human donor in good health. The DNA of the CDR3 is TGCGCCAGCAGCGGTGGACAGGTGGGGACTGAAGCTTTCTTT. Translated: CASSGGQVGTEAFF.